The present T cell receptor beta chain was sequenced within a study of shared clonotypes between healthy human individuals (TCRdb year 2020). Looking at the study overall: A couple of women and a few men aged 18 to 49 years were included in the cohort. Per donor, three plates each were used for CD4 naive and CD4 memory, two for CD8 naive, and one for CD8 memory. To increase sequencing depth and limit assay-specific biases, different laboratories used diverse techniques to prepare libraries and sequence TCR repertoires. Per donor, leukapheresis produced somewhere between about 0.8 and 9 billion PBMCs. To estimate repertoire size and how much clonotypes are shared between individuals, the study performed deep sequencing of blood TCR repertoires from 4 to 6 healthy adults.

Overall study results and their limits: Incomplete sequencing was indicated by rarefaction of sorted-subset datasets, despite the large sequencing depth. Based on pairwise subsampling, the degree of clonotype sharing among donors was expected to be affected by sequencing depth. The genetic and exposure-history diversity represented was limited by the small number of donors. Clonotypes shared by all four sorted-subset donors showed higher generation probabilities than non-shared clonotypes. When several donors were compared, the shared fraction of clonotypes was 5% to 6.5% for naive CD4, 3% to 4% for naive CD8, 2.3% for memory CD4, and roughly 0.43% for memory CD8. Sampling was restricted to blood, and TCR repertoires in tissues likely differ from the TCR repertoires found in blood. Estimated clonotype richness was generally larger for naive than for memory subsets.

Notes on this clone: What this receptor recognizes is not known. There are no base qualities to consult, and no much larger clone falls within one base.

Based on the germline V gene (reference sequence), the CDR1 and CDR2 sequences are SEHNR and FQNEAQ. The CDR3 covers 15 residues, taking in both the cysteine and the phenylalanine. Left in the record is the CDR3 DNA by itself, 45 bases read in frame from the first base. The trim is 3 bases for V and 4 bases for J, with a gap of 14 bases between the germline ends. For the CD8 naive samples, CD45RO-negative cells were positively selected for CCR7, yielding a CD45RA+CCR7+ population from which TemRA cells were excluded. The donors were healthy, HIV-negative adults with no recently reported acute infections or vaccinations. Only Caucasian adults living in Nashville, Tennessee, USA were represented among the donors. Blood was collected by leukapheresis, and PBMCs were isolated by Ficoll-Histopaque density gradient centrifugation and then cryopreserved in liquid nitrogen vapor phase. Analytical flow cytometry was used to check the purity and quantity of every magnetically sorted T cell population. Genomic DNA was isolated from each sorted fraction and quantified by UV absorbance on a Nanodrop 2000c.

TCR CDR3 regions were amplified from genomic DNA by multiplex PCR using the deep immunoSEQ assay. Extracted genomic DNA from each cell subset was spread evenly across all wells of several immunoSEQ 96-well plates, with each plate serving as a replicate. For sorted subsets, 200 to 250 ng genomic DNA, equal to about 30,000 T cell genomes, was loaded into each replicate PCR. Purified libraries were quantified with a Qubit 3.0 fluorometer, sized on a Bioanalyzer 2100, and re-quantified with the KAPA Library Quantification kit. Every immunoSEQ 96-well plate was sequenced on a dedicated single-read 150-cycle Illumina NextSeq 550 flow cell. Per the source publication's procedure: Because the immunoSEQ output included only junctional sequences and no quality scores, the filtering could not be the same as the filtering used for full-length reads. Sequences were annotated with PyIR, a Python wrapper for IgBLAST v1.9, using IMGT germline references to assign V/J genes and CDR3. Reads were removed for weak V/J assignments (E-value above 1e-6), missing CDR3, stop codons, out-of-frame junctions, or ambiguous translated residues. V3J clonotypes were defined as sequences sharing an identical inferred V gene, J gene, and CDR3 amino acid sequence. Percentage overlap between repertoires was computed as shared unique clonotypes divided by the size of the smaller repertoire. Three approaches were used to assess repertoire richness: RTK rarefaction, the Chao1 estimator, and Recon v2.1 estimates of unobserved clonotypes. For all TCRbeta clonotypes obtained by the gDNA method from four donors, generation probabilities were computed with OLGA. TCRdb carries this immuneACCESS record with in-frame sequences only. Its versions omit some clonotypes, under half of them owing to an unresolved V gene in the studies checked, with the rest unexplained. Clonal size and the V and J genes are those of that table, whereas D and trimming came from the DNA. For this sample there are hundreds of thousands of clones; roughly 96% appear just once. Together, the top ten hold less than 0.12% of the sample.

The sequencing sample was made of naive CD8+ T cells sorted from blood. Taken with the paper, the label for cell subset or site translates to: CD45RA+CCR7+. The TCR was taken from a woman under 40 in good health. The rearranged chain carries TRBV7-9 and TRBJ2-3; the D region is possibly TRBD1 or TRBD2, each matching across 5 bases. The DNA reads as follows: TGTGCCAGCAGCTTTCCGGGGCTCGGGGCAGATACGCAGTATTTT. It translates to CASSFPGLGADTQYF.